Shown below are 27 T cell receptor beta chains from a single sample sequenced in a study of cytomegalovirus exposure and HLA in healthy donors. The data were produced by immunoSEQ multiplex PCR, yet TCRdb's version contains in-frame clones alone and is incomplete. Here the sample spans some 65,000 clones, roughly 96% being singletons. Sequencing was carried out using PBMCs. The receptors here all came from a man aged 18 to 29 in good health and CMV-seronegative.

The CDR3 region is CASSIGNTEAFF. Here the CDR3 DNA reads TGTGCCAGTAGTATCGGGAACACTGAAGCTTTCTTT. The chain uses TRBV19 and TRBJ1-1; D is unclear. V gave up 3 bases and J gave up 1 base, with 3 bases separating them. This CDR3 region has 12 residues. Germline CDR1 and CDR2: LNHDA and SQIVND (reference sequence).

This sequence joins TRBV2 and TRBJ1-5; no reliable D call. The CDR3 is made up of 15 amino acids. V dropped 2 bases and J dropped 0 bases, with 8 bases sitting between them. Germline CDR1 and CDR2: SNHLY and FYNNEI. CDR3 coding DNA: TGTGCCAGCAGTGAATTCGGTTATAGCAATCAGCCCCAGCATTTT. Amino acids: CASSEFGYSNQPQHF. The full variable domain, its missing parts supplied by reference TRBV2 and TRBJ1-5, is EPEVTQTPSHQVTQMGQEVILRCVPISNHLYFYWYRQILGQKVEFLVSFYNNEISEKSEIFDDQFSVERPDGSNFTLKIRSTKLEDSAMYFCASSEFGYSNQPQHFGDGTRLSIL.

The chain uses TRBV6-5 and TRBJ2-7; TRBD1 aligns across 8 bases. Looked up from germline, CDR1 is MNHEY and CDR2 is SVGAGI. CDR3 length: 13 residues. V gave up 6 bases and J gave up 3 bases; unmatched junction bases: 4. CDR3 amino acids: CASRGRGHYEQYF. The CDR3 nucleotides read TGTGCCAGCAGGGGCAGGGGGCACTACGAGCAGTACTTC.

The chain employs TRBV9 and TRBJ2-2, with a possible D match to TRBD2 (5 bases). The length of the CDR3 is 13 residues. Between the trimmed V and J ends, which lost 0 bases and 7 bases, there was a span of 7 bases. Germline V gives CDR1 SGDLS, CDR2 YYNGEE. The CDR3 is CASSVVGSGELFF. CDR3 nucleotide sequence: TGTGCCAGCAGCGTAGTGGGGAGCGGGGAGCTGTTTTTT.

The chain has TRBV7-8 and TRBJ1-2; perhaps TRBD1 as D (6 bases). Trimming removed 4 bases from V and 4 bases from J, with 13 bases in between. The CDR3 runs 14 residues. The germline V gene encodes CDR1 SGHVS and CDR2 FQNEAQ. This chain's CDR3 is CASSSEGGVYGYTF. CDR3 DNA: TGTGCCAGCAGCTCCGAGGGGGGGGTCTATGGCTACACCTTC.

This clone has only one observation. The chain is built from TRBV9 and TRBJ2-1; 11 positions agree with TRBD2. CDR3 length: 16 residues. The germline CDR1 and CDR2 sequences are SGDLS and YYNGEE. V was clipped by 0 bases and J by 9 bases; unmatched bases: 8. In DNA, the CDR3 is TGTGCCAGCAGCGTAGAAACTAGCGGGAGTATCGGTGAGCAGTTCTTC. Its translation is CASSVETSGSIGEQFF.

V usage is TRBV4-1 and J usage is TRBJ1-4; 8 bases fit TRBD1. The trim removed 6 bases at V and 8 bases at J, leaving 11 bases unmatched. The CDR3 runs 15 residues. Germline V gene lookup returns CDR1 MGHRA and CDR2 YSYEKL. As DNA, the CDR3 is TGCGCCAGCAGTAAGAGGGACAGGCAAGAGGAAAAACTGTTTTTT. This encodes CASSKRDRQEEKLFF.

This clone came up once. V usage is TRBV19 and J usage is TRBJ1-6; D perhaps matches TRBD1 (5 bases). V shed 3 bases and J shed 7 bases, with 10 bases lying between them. CDR1 and CDR2 (germline): LNHDA, SQIVND (reference sequence). The CDR3 extends over 14 amino acids. The CDR3 DNA reads as TGTGCCAGTAGTATCGATAGGGGCAATTCACCCCTCCACTTT. Translated: CASSIDRGNSPLHF.

The rearrangement links TRBV10-3 to TRBJ2-3; D remains ambiguous. V dropped 3 bases and J dropped 6 bases, with 4 bases sitting between them. The germline CDR1 and CDR2 sequences are ENHRY and SYGVKD. The CDR3 spans 11 residues. CDR3 loop: CAISDSDTQYF. The CDR3 region has the DNA TGTGCCATCAGTGATTCGGATACGCAGTATTTT.

The V gene is TRBV4-1, the J gene TRBJ2-4; possible D gene TRBD2, 6 bases. This CDR3 has 19 residues. From germline, CDR1 is MGHRA and CDR2 YSYEKL. With 3 bases removed from V and 3 bases from J, the gap between germline ends came to 24 bases. CDR3 region: CASSHSFKEGNGGKNIQYF. In DNA form, the CDR3 reads TGCGCCAGCAGCCACTCTTTTAAGGAGGGAAATGGGGGCAAAAACATTCAGTACTTC.

The chain joins TRBV10-1 to TRBJ2-6, with a possible D match to TRBD1 (5 bases). Trimming pared 2 bases from V and 0 bases from J, leaving 8 bases between. CDR1 is WNHNN, CDR2 SYGVQD, per germline (reference sequence). CDR3 length equals 16 residues. The CDR3 region has the DNA TGCGCCAGCAGTGAGACAGGCTTCTCTGGGGCCAACGTCCTGACTTTC. It codes for CASSETGFSGANVLTF.

The chain joins TRBV6-1 to TRBJ2-7, with TRBD2 as a possible D gene (7 bases). The V end lost 6 bases, the J end lost 5 bases, and 17 bases lay between the germline ends. CDR1 is MNHNS, CDR2 SASEGT, per germline. This CDR3 region has 14 residues. CDR3 nucleotides: TGTGCCAGCAGCGGCGGCGGGGGCATCGACGAGCAGTACTTC. Translation: CASSGGGGIDEQYF.

The rearrangement joins TRBV29-1 to TRBJ1-2; D may be TRBD1 (6 bases). Germline CDR1 is SQVTM and CDR2 is ANQGSEA. CDR3 size: 13 residues. The V and J ends lost 7 bases and 4 bases respectively, with 16 bases between them. The CDR3 DNA follows: TGCAGCGCTTCTAGACAGGACCCCTATGGCTACACCTTC. Amino acids: CSASRQDPYGYTF. The full variable domain, its missing parts supplied by reference TRBV29-1 and TRBJ1-2, is SAVISQKPSRDICQRGTSLTIQCQVDSQVTMMFWYRQQPGQSLTLIATANQGSEATYESGFVIDKFPISRPNLTFSTLTVSNMSPEDSSIYLCSASRQDPYGYTFGSGTRLTVV.

The chain joins TRBV15 to TRBJ1-2; TRBD1 might be the D (5 bases). The CDR3 loop spans 15 amino acids. CDR1 is LNHNV, CDR2 YYDKDF, per germline (reference sequence). Trimming left V 4 bases short and J 2 bases short, with 14 bases between. The CDR3 is CATSTDPGGNYGYTF. CDR3 DNA sequence: TGTGCCACCAGCACCGATCCGGGGGGAAACTATGGCTACACCTTC.

V gene TRBV28 combines with J gene TRBJ1-2, with D uncertain. This CDR3 comprises 14 residues. CDR1 and CDR2 from the germline V gene are MDHEN and SYDVKM. Trimming removed 3 bases from V and 0 bases from J, with 8 bases in between. Here the CDR3 reads CASSLVQTNYGYTF. The CDR3 DNA sequence: TGTGCCAGCAGTTTGGTACAGACTAACTATGGCTACACCTTC.

The chain recombines TRBV19 with TRBJ1-2; the match to TRBD1 covers 7 bases. Unmatched junction bases numbered 8, after V lost 6 bases and J lost 4 bases. Germline CDR1 is LNHDA and CDR2 is SQIVND (reference sequence). CDR3 length equals 14 residues. The CDR3, as DNA: TGTGCCAGTAGCCCGGGACAGAGGACCTATGGCTACACCTTC. Protein: CASSPGQRTYGYTF. The variable domain in full, completed from reference TRBV19 and TRBJ1-2, reads DGGITQSPKYLFRKEGQNVTLSCEQNLNHDAMYWYRQDPGQGLRLIYYSQIVNDFQKGDIAEGYSVSREKKESFPLTVTSAQKNPTAFYLCASSPGQRTYGYTFGSGTRLTVV.

The chain carries TRBV7-6 and TRBJ2-2, with D possibly TRBD2 on 5 matching bases. Trimming pared 5 bases from V and 1 base from J, leaving 20 bases between. In germline, CDR1 is SGHVS, CDR2 FNYEAQ. The CDR3 runs 18 residues. CDR3: CASSPEGRLRMNTGELFF. The CDR3 nucleotides are TGTGCCAGCAGCCCAGAGGGAAGACTACGAATGAACACCGGGGAGCTGTTTTTT.

The V and J genes are TRBV5-6 and TRBJ2-7; 10 bases match TRBD2. The CDR3 spans 16 residues. V lost 1 base to trimming and J lost 4 bases; unmatched junction nucleotides: 8. Germline assignment: CDR1 SGHDT and CDR2 YYEEEE. The CDR3 DNA reads TGTGCCAGCAGCTTGTGGGGTGCTAGCGGGAGTTACGAGCAGTACTTC. Amino acid sequence: CASSLWGASGSYEQYF.

This chain joins TRBV19 and TRBJ2-1, with 9 bases aligning to TRBD2. The CDR3 has 12 residues. Germline V CDR1 and CDR2: LNHDA, SQIVND (reference sequence). V was pared by 10 bases and J by 8 bases, with 6 bases of the junction left unmatched. CDR3 residues: CATLSGRYEQFF. CDR3 coding DNA: TGTGCCACCCTTAGCGGGAGATATGAGCAGTTCTTC. Together with reference TRBV19 and TRBJ2-1, the CDR3 gives the full variable domain: DGGITQSPKYLFRKEGQNVTLSCEQNLNHDAMYWYRQDPGQGLRLIYYSQIVNDFQKGDIAEGYSVSREKKESFPLTVTSAQKNPTAFYLCATLSGRYEQFFGPGTRLTVL.

The genes are TRBV6-5 and TRBJ1-1, with a weak D call TRBD1 (6 bases). V lost 6 bases to trimming and J lost 4 bases, with 12 bases between them. Germline lookup yields CDR1 MNHEY and CDR2 SVGAGI. The CDR3 sequence is 13 residues long. The CDR3 loop reads CASSRGQTTEAFF. CDR3 sequence (DNA): TGTGCCAGCAGCCGAGGACAGACCACTGAAGCTTTCTTT.

V usage is TRBV19 and J usage is TRBJ2-7, with 7 bases fitting TRBD1. The CDR3 is made up of 14 amino acids. J lost 3 bases, V lost 11 bases, and 13 bases had no gene match. Germline assignment: CDR1 LNHDA and CDR2 SQIVND (reference sequence). The CDR3 protein is CAEITEGAVYEQYF. The DNA of the CDR3 is TGTGCCGAAATCACCGAGGGGGCGGTCTACGAGCAGTACTTC.

V and J are TRBV9 and TRBJ2-7, with D tentatively TRBD1 (6 bases). The length of the CDR3 is 14 residues. Germline V gives CDR1 SGDLS, CDR2 YYNGEE. The V end was cut by 1 base, the J end by 0 bases, with 8 bases between. CDR3 residues: CASSVTGSSYEQYF. DNA for the CDR3: TGTGCCAGCAGCGTAACAGGGAGCTCCTACGAGCAGTACTTC.

Regarding this clone: At one of its ends the junction is not consistent with the germline gene, which may arise from a read error. The chain uses TRBV7-9 and TRBJ2-5, with 11 bases fitting TRBD2. The CDR3 spans 14 residues. Germline-derived CDR1 and CDR2 are SEHNR and FQNEAQ (reference sequence). CDR3 nucleotide sequence: TGTGCCAGCACCTTAGCGGGAGGGATGGAGACCCAGTACTTC. This gives the protein CASTLAGGMETQYF.

The chain carries TRBV27 and TRBJ1-5; D is possibly TRBD1 (5 bases). Looked up from germline, CDR1 is MNHEY and CDR2 is SMNVEV (reference sequence). The V end lost 8 bases, the J end lost 7 bases, and 12 bases lay between the germline ends. This CDR3 has 12 residues. DNA of the CDR3: TGTGCCAGCGGGGGGATGGACCAGCCCCAGCATTTT. This encodes CASGGMDQPQHF.

The chain has TRBV29-1 and TRBJ2-7, with D perhaps TRBD1 (6 bases). Germline lookup yields CDR1 SQVTM and CDR2 ANQGSEA. V shed 4 bases and J shed 6 bases, with 7 bases lying between them. The CDR3 runs 10 residues. The CDR3 loop reads CSVVGAEQYF. The CDR3 DNA reads TGCAGCGTTGTGGGGGCCGAGCAGTACTTC.

This chain connects TRBV14 to TRBJ1-1, with D tentatively TRBD1 (6 bases). Germline V lookup: CDR1 SGHDN, CDR2 FVKESK. The V end was cut by 3 bases, the J end by 5 bases, with 10 bases between. The CDR3 loop spans 13 amino acids. CDR3 nucleotide sequence: TGTGCCAGCAGCCAGAACAGGGAAACTGAAGCTTTCTTT. This sequence encodes CASSQNRETEAFF. Drawing the rest from reference TRBV14 and TRBJ1-1, the complete variable domain is EAGVTQFPSHSVIEKGQTVTLRCDPISGHDNLYWYRRVMGKEIKFLLHFVKESKQDESGMPNNRFLAERTGGTYSTLKVQPAELEDSGVYFCASSQNRETEAFFGQGTRLTVV.

V gene TRBV28 combines with J gene TRBJ2-2; tentative D call: TRBD2 (7 bases). The CDR3 has 12 residues. Trimming left V 6 bases short and J 6 bases short, with 8 bases between. Germline values: CDR1 MDHEN, CDR2 SYDVKM. The CDR3 loop is CASRGGAGELFF. The CDR3 DNA is TGTGCCAGCAGAGGGGGGGCCGGGGAGCTGTTTTTT.